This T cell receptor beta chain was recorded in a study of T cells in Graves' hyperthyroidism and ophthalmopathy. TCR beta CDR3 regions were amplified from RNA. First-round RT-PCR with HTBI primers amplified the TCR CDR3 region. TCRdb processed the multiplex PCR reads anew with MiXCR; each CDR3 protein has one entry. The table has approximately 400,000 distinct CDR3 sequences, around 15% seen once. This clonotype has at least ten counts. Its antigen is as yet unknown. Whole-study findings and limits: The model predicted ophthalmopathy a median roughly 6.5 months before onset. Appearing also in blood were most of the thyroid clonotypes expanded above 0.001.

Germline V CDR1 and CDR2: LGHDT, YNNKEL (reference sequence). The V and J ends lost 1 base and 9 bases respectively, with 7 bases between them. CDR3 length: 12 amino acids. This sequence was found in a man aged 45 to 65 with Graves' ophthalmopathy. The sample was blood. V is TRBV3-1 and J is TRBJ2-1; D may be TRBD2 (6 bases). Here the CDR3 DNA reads TGTGCCAGCAGCCAAGGACTAGTTGAGCAGTTCTTC. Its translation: CASSQGLVEQFF.